The clone carrying this T cell receptor (beta chain) has only one observation. CDR3 length: 18 residues. With V trimmed by 3 bases and J by 3 bases, 16 bases remained unmatched. CDR1 and CDR2 (germline): MDHEN, SYDVKM. The sample is drawn from a study of blood T cell repertoires in COVID-19. Measured with immunoSEQ multiplex PCR; TCRdb has only the in-frame clones, and not every one. The repertoire holds roughly 500,000 clones, roughly nine tenths seen once, with over 0.7% in the top ten. This sequence joins TRBV28 and TRBJ2-5, with 7 bases fitting TRBD2. The clonotype comes from a man younger than 30 with COVID-19, enrolled during active disease. Sequencing used peripheral blood. DNA for the CDR3: TGTGCCAGCAGTTTTCGGGTATTTGGGGGGGGAGTGGAAGAGACCCAGTACTTC. Its translation: CASSFRVFGGGVEETQYF.